At least ten counts were recorded for the clone carrying this T cell receptor (beta chain). Trimming stripped 7 bases from V and 5 bases from J, with 11 bases between. The CDR3 sequence is 11 residues long. Germline values: CDR1 DFQATT, CDR2 SNEGSKA (reference sequence). Amplification of TCR alpha and beta CDR3 regions from RNA used iRepertoire nested multiplex PCR. Each CDR3 protein is one row after TCRdb ran MiXCR on the multiplex PCR reads. The sample yields about 130,000 distinct CDR3 sequences, around a quarter seen once. The data were obtained in a study of glioma-infiltrating T cells. The sample comprised glioma tissue, nonneoplastic brain tissue, or PBMCs (not recorded which). J is TRBJ2-5 and V is TRBV20-1; tentatively, D is TRBD1 (6 bases). The TCR originated in a human donor with low-grade glioma or glioblastoma, undergoing nonglioma brain surgery, or in good health (not recorded which). CDR3 sequence (DNA): TGCAGTGGTTTAACAGGGGAGACCCAGTACTTC. This gives the protein CSGLTGETQYF.